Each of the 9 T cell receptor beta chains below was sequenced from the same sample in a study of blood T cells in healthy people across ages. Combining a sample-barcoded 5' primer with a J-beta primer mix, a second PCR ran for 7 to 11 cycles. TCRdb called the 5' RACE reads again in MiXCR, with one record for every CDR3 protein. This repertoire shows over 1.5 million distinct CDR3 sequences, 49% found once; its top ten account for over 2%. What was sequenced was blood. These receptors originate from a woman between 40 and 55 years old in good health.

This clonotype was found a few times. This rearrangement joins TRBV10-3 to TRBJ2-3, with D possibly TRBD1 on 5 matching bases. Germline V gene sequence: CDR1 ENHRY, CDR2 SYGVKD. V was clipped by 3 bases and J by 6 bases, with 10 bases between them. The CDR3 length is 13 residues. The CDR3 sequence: CAISDRAGDTQYF. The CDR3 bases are TGTGCCATCAGTGACAGGGCAGGGGATACGCAGTATTTT.

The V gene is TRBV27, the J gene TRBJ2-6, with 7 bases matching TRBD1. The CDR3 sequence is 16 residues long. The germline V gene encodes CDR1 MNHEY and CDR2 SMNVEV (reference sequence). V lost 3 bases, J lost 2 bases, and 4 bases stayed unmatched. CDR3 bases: TGTGCCAGCAGTTTCATAGACAGGGCTGGGGCCAACGTCCTGACTTTC. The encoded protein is CASSFIDRAGANVLTF.

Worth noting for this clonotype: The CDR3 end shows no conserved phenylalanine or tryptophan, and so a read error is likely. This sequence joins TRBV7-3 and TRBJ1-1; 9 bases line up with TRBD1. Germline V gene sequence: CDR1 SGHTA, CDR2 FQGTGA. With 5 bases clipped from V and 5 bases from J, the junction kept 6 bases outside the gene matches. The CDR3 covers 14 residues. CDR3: CASSLRQGGTEAFL. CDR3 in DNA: TGTGCCAGCAGCCTAAGACAGGGGGGGACTGAAGCTTTCCTT.

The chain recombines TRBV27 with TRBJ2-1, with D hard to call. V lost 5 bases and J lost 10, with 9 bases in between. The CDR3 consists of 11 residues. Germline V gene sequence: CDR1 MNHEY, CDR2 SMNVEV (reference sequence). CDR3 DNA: TGTGCCAGCAGTGCCTACGAGGAGCAGTTCTTC. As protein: CASSAYEEQFF.

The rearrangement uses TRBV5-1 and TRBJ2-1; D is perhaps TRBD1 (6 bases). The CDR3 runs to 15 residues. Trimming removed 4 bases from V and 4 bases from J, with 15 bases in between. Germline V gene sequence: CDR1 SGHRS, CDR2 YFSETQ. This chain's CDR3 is CASSPWGQKYNEQFF. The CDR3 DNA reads TGCGCCAGCAGCCCATGGGGGCAAAAGTACAATGAGCAGTTCTTC.

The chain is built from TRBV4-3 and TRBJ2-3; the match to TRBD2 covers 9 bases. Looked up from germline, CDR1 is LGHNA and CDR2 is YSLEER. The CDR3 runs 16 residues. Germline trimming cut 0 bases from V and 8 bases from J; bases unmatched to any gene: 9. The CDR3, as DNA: TGCGCCAGCAGCCAAGACCGAGCGGGGGGTCTTGGTACGCAGTATTTT. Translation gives CASSQDRAGGLGTQYF.

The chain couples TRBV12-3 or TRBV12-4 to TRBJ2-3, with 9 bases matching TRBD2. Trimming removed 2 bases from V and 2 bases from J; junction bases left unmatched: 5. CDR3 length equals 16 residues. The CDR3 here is CASSLNAGGDTDTQYF. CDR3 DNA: TGTGCCAGCAGTTTAAACGCGGGGGGGGACACAGATACGCAGTATTTT.

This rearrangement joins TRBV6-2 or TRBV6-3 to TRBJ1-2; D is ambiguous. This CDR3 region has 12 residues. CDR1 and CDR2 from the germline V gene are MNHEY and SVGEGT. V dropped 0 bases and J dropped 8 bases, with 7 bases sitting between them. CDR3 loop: CASSYSSRGYTF. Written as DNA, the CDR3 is TGTGCCAGCAGTTACTCGAGTAGAGGCTACACCTTC.

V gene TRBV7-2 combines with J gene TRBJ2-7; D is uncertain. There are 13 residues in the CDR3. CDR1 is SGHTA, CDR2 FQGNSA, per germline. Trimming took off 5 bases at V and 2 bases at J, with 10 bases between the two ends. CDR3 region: CASSQIPTYEQYF. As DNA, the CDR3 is TGTGCCAGCAGCCAGATCCCCACCTACGAGCAGTACTTC. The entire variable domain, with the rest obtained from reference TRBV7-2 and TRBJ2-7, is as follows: GAGVSQSPSNKVTEKGKDVELRCDPISGHTALYWYRQSLGQGLEFLIYFQGNSAPDKSGLPSDRFSAERTGGSVSTLTIQRTQQEDSAVYLCASSQIPTYEQYFGPGTRLTVT.